This TCR beta chain is from a study of blood T cell repertoires in COVID-19. Study-level information: Researchers got acute and convalescent COVID-19 samples from the United States, Italy and Spain.

Methods used by the authors: Reference gene primers were amplified, and this amplification served to estimate nucleated cell counts. Generated by immunoSEQ multiplex PCR, the TCRdb table keeps only in-frame clones and is missing some. V and J calls and clone size follow that table, whereas D and trimming were derived from the DNA. The table includes about 170,000 clones, over 80% detected once. The clonotype was recovered from a woman between 50 and 59 years old with acute or convalescent COVID-19. The sequenced material came from peripheral blood.

This chain's CDR3 is CASSANSLNTEAFF. The CDR3 bases are TGTGCCAGCAGTGCTAACAGTTTGAACACTGAAGCTTTCTTT. The rearrangement joins TRBV2 to TRBJ1-1; D is undetermined. Germline V gene sequence: CDR1 SNHLY, CDR2 FYNNEI. The CDR3 runs 14 residues. Trimming pared 4 bases from V and 0 bases from J, leaving 9 bases between.